The 28 T cell receptor beta chains listed next were all sequenced from one sample in a study of radiotherapy plus CTLA-4 blockade in lung cancer. Method: immunoSEQ multiplex PCR; TCRdb's copy keeps in-frame clones and lacks some. This table holds approximately 60,000 clones, about 80% found once. The sample here was peripheral blood, taken from a patient treated with radiotherapy plus ipilimumab. The receptor set was obtained from a human donor with non-small cell lung cancer whose response to radiotherapy plus ipilimumab could not be evaluated.

V is TRBV5-4 and J is TRBJ1-1, with TRBD1 matching over 8 bases. CDR3 length: 16 amino acids. J gave up 4 bases and V 4 bases, and 12 bases lay outside the gene matches. CDR1 is SGHNT, CDR2 YYREEE, per germline (reference sequence). For the CDR3, the DNA is TGTGCCAGCAGCCCCCGGACAGGGAGGGTGTTCACTGAAGCTTTCTTT. It yields the protein CASSPRTGRVFTEAFF.

This clone was seen just once. This chain links TRBV1 with TRBJ2-7; the D call in the table, TRBD2, was not verified against the DNA. TRBV1 is labeled a pseudogene. This CDR3 has 13 amino acids. The chain's CDR3 is CTSSQVKSYEQYF. The CDR3 DNA reads as TGCACCAGCAGCCAAGTCAAGAGCTACGAGCAGTACTTC.

V is TRBV25-1 and J is TRBJ1-1; weak D call: TRBD1 (5 bases). Germline V gene sequence: CDR1 MGHDK, CDR2 SYGVNS. Between the trimmed V and J ends, which lost 2 bases and 5 bases, there was a span of 15 bases. This CDR3 has 15 amino acids. CDR3 sequence: CASSEQFQGRTEAFF. CDR3 bases: TGTGCCAGCAGTGAACAATTCCAGGGTCGGACTGAAGCTTTCTTT.

The V and J genes are TRBV27 and TRBJ1-1; D remains unclear. V was clipped by 6 bases and J by 5 bases, with 10 bases between them. Per the germline V gene, CDR1 is MNHEY and CDR2 is SMNVEV (reference sequence). The CDR3 spans 12 residues. This CDR3 is CASSPLRTEAFF. For the CDR3, the DNA is TGTGCCAGCAGCCCCCTGAGGACTGAAGCTTTCTTT.

The chain is built from TRBV5-6 and TRBJ2-5, with TRBD2 matching over 10 bases. Gene TRBJ2-7 matches the end of the DNA better, so the J call may be wrong. In germline, CDR1 is SGHDT, CDR2 YYEEEE. The CDR3 is made up of 15 amino acids. The CDR3 DNA reads TGTGCCAGCAGCTTGGTCGCTAGCGGGAGTTACGAGCAGTACTTC. It specifies CASSLVASGSYEQYF.

The V call is TRBV6-6, the J call TRBJ1-5; D gene unclear. Trimming stripped 5 bases from V and 1 base from J, with 9 bases between. Germline values: CDR1 MNHNY, CDR2 SVGAGI (reference sequence). The CDR3 consists of 14 residues. CDR3 DNA sequence: TGTGCCAGCAGTCCCTCGGGGAGCAATCAGCCCCAGCATTTT. Translated: CASSPSGSNQPQHF.

The chain recombines TRBV6-1 with TRBJ1-3; D remains unclear. The CDR3 is 10 residues long. V lost 7 bases and J lost 11, with 9 bases in between. From germline, CDR1 is MNHNS and CDR2 SASEGT. The CDR3 reads CASNHSPIYF. CDR3 in DNA: TGTGCCAGCAATCATAGCCCCATATATTTT.

This clone was counted once. V gene TRBV2 combines with J gene TRBJ2-1; D might be TRBD2 (5 bases). Germline CDR1 SNHLY, CDR2 FYNNEI. Trimming left V 9 bases short and J 8 bases short, with 17 bases between. The CDR3 runs 13 residues. Written as DNA, the CDR3 is TGTGCCAGTTGGACTCCTCGTGGGTATGAGCAGTTCTTC. Residues: CASWTPRGYEQFF. Looking up the rest from reference TRBV2 and TRBJ2-1 gives the full variable domain: EPEVTQTPSHQVTQMGQEVILRCVPISNHLYFYWYRQILGQKVEFLVSFYNNEISEKSEIFDDQFSVERPDGSNFTLKIRSTKLEDSAMYFCASWTPRGYEQFFGPGTRLTVL.

The CDR3 DNA reads TGTGCCAGCAGCTTACAACAGGACAGGATTCATGGCTACACCTTC. Translated: CASSLQQDRIHGYTF. The chain joins TRBV7-2 to TRBJ1-2, with 7 bases that match TRBD1. The CDR3 totals 15 residues. V was pared by 2 bases and J by 6 bases, with 9 bases of the junction left unmatched. The germline CDR1 and CDR2 sequences are SGHTA and FQGNSA.

The chain employs TRBV9 and TRBJ2-7; TRBD1 matches at 10 bases. V trimming: 0 bases; J trimming: 7 bases; junction bases outside the gene matches: 10. The CDR3 is 16 amino acids. Looked up from germline, CDR1 is SGDLS and CDR2 is YYNGEE. DNA for the CDR3: TGTGCCAGCAGCGTAGGTGTGCGGGACAGGGGTATGGAGCAGTACTTC. Its translation: CASSVGVRDRGMEQYF.

This clone was recorded once. The rearrangement uses TRBV7-2 and TRBJ1-4; 7 bases align to TRBD1. The CDR3 contains 15 residues. Germline CDR1 and CDR2: SGHTA and FQGNSA. With 5 bases clipped from V and 5 bases from J, the junction kept 8 bases outside the gene matches. The CDR3 bases are TGTGCCAGCAGCCTACGGACAGGAAAGAATGAAAAACTGTTTTTT. Translating it yields CASSLRTGKNEKLFF.

This CDR3 is CATEGLGTGSEQYF. The CDR3, as DNA: TGTGCCACAGAGGGGCTCGGGACAGGGAGCGAGCAGTACTTC. This rearrangement joins TRBV15 to TRBJ2-5, with 9 bases aligning to TRBD1. The DNA matches TRBJ2-7 better at its end, which makes the J call doubtful. Germline assignment: CDR1 LNHNV and CDR2 YYDKDF (reference sequence). The CDR3 runs to 14 residues.

This rearrangement joins TRBV5-1 to TRBJ2-2, with 9 positions matching TRBD1. The CDR3 has 17 residues. V lost 0 bases to trimming and J lost 5 bases; unmatched junction nucleotides: 8. Germline CDR1 is SGHRS and CDR2 is YFSETQ. In DNA form, the CDR3 reads TGCGCCAGCAGCTTGGCCGGGGGACAGGGTACTACCGGGGAGCTGTTTTTT. Its translation is CASSLAGGQGTTGELFF.

In this sample, this clone turned up a few times. This chain links TRBV4-1 with TRBJ2-1; perhaps TRBD2 as D (5 bases). The CDR3 runs to 17 residues. Per germline, CDR1 MGHRA and CDR2 YSYEKL. V lost 0 bases to trimming and J lost 3 bases, with 15 bases between them. Here the CDR3 DNA reads TGCGCCAGCAGCCAAGATGCTAGCACGGGCCTCTACAATGAGCAGTTCTTC. Amino acid sequence: CASSQDASTGLYNEQFF.

In the case of this clone: One end of the junction varies from germline; a read error may be responsible. The V gene is TRBV7-2, the J gene TRBJ1-3, with D unclear. The CDR3 contains 12 residues. Germline-derived CDR1 and CDR2 are SGHTA and FQGNSA. CDR3: CASSLLGAVEEF. CDR3 bases: TGTGCCAGCAGCTTACTGGGAGCTGTGGAAGAGTTT.

The V and J genes are TRBV5-1 and TRBJ2-7; tentative D call: TRBD2 (6 bases). The CDR3 sequence is 14 residues long. Germline values: CDR1 SGHRS, CDR2 YFSETQ. Deletions cut 2 bases from V and 6 bases from J, with 15 bases between. The CDR3 DNA sequence: TGCGCCAGCAGCTTTGAGACTAGGGGAAGCGAGCAGTACTTC. Translated, it gives CASSFETRGSEQYF.

CDR3 sequence: CASSLAGQDYGYTF. In DNA form, the CDR3 reads TGTGCCAGCAGCTTGGCGGGACAGGACTATGGCTACACCTTC. This rearrangement joins TRBV5-4 to TRBJ1-2; TRBD1 aligns across 8 bases. Losses at the gene ends were 0 bases for V and 3 bases for J; bases not matched to a gene: 1. The germline gives CDR1 SGHNT, CDR2 YYREEE (reference sequence). This CDR3 region has 14 residues.

V is TRBV7-2 and J is TRBJ1-2, with TRBD1 as a possible D gene (5 bases). The CDR3 spans 12 residues. Germline V CDR1 and CDR2: SGHTA, FQGNSA. The V gene lost 5 bases and the J gene lost 4 bases, with 8 bases spanning the gap. Here the CDR3 reads CASSPGFYGYTF. The CDR3 DNA sequence: TGTGCCAGCAGCCCAGGGTTCTATGGCTACACCTTC.

The DNA for the CDR3 is TGCGCCAGCAGCCCGGGACAGGGCGATGGCTACACCTTC. It codes for CASSPGQGDGYTF. The chain uses TRBV5-1 and TRBJ1-2; 9 positions match TRBD1. After removal of 4 bases from V and 6 bases from J, the junction contained 4 bases not matched to a gene. Per the germline V gene, CDR1 is SGHRS and CDR2 is YFSETQ. This CDR3 region has 13 residues. Together with reference TRBV5-1 and TRBJ1-2, the CDR3 gives the full variable domain: KAGVTQTPRYLIKTRGQQVTLSCSPISGHRSVSWYQQTPGQGLQFLFEYFSETQRNKGNFPGRFSGRQFSNSRSEMNVSTLELGDSALYLCASSPGQGDGYTFGSGTRLTVV.

This chain joins TRBV18 and TRBJ2-2; 9 positions match TRBD2. The junction had 6 bases not matched to a gene; V was cut back by 0 bases and J by 7 bases. Germline-derived CDR1 and CDR2 are KGHSH and LQKENI. This CDR3 is built from 16 residues. CDR3 loop: CASSPPSLAGRGELFF. The CDR3 coding sequence is TGTGCCAGCTCACCACCGTCACTAGCGGGTCGCGGGGAGCTGTTTTTT.

V usage is TRBV6-5 and J usage is TRBJ2-7; 8 bases are a match to TRBD1. The length of the CDR3 is 15 residues. The germline CDR1 and CDR2 sequences are MNHEY and SVGAGI. J gave up 0 bases and V 10 bases, and 11 bases lay outside the gene matches. CDR3 sequence reads: CATTPGGRYSYEQYF. CDR3 DNA sequence: TGTGCCACCACCCCAGGGGGCCGATACTCCTACGAGCAGTACTTC.

The chain uses TRBV9 and TRBJ1-6; 7 bases map to TRBD1. V dropped 0 bases and J dropped 7; count of bases not matched to a gene: 4. Germline V lookup: CDR1 SGDLS, CDR2 YYNGEE. The CDR3 is made up of 15 amino acids. CDR3 in DNA: TGTGCCAGCAGCGTAGAGGACAGGTCGAATTCACCCCTCCACTTT. Residues: CASSVEDRSNSPLHF.

The chain joins TRBV7-8 to TRBJ2-5; TRBD2 matches at 11 bases. CDR1 is SGHVS and CDR2 is FQNEAQ in the germline V gene. V was clipped by 5 bases and J by 1 base; unmatched bases: 12. This CDR3 has 18 amino acids. CDR3 sequence reads: CASSGAGTSGILQETQYF. The CDR3 DNA reads TGTGCCAGCAGCGGAGCCGGGACTAGCGGAATTCTCCAAGAGACCCAGTACTTC.

The rearrangement uses TRBV23-1 and TRBJ2-1; 7 bases align to TRBD1. TRBV23-1 is placed among ORFs of uncertain function. CDR3 length equals 14 residues. V was pared by 8 bases and J by 3 bases, with 7 bases of the junction left unmatched. The DNA for the CDR3 is TGCGCCAGCCCGTACAGGGGAAACTACAATGAGCAGTTCTTC. This sequence encodes CASPYRGNYNEQFF.

V is TRBV29-1 and J is TRBJ1-1, with 9 bases aligning to TRBD1. V shed 6 bases and J 0 bases; nucleotides not matched to a gene: 14. The CDR3 runs to 17 residues. Germline CDR1 is SQVTM and CDR2 is ANQGSEA. The CDR3, as DNA: TGCAGCGTCATCGCGGGACAGGGAAGGATCATGAACACTGAAGCTTTCTTT. Translated: CSVIAGQGRIMNTEAFF.

The CDR3 region has the DNA TGTGCCAGCAGCGGGACAGGGACCCGAGATACGCAGTATTTT. This translates into CASSGTGTRDTQYF. V is TRBV7-9 and J is TRBJ2-3; 9 bases are a match to TRBD1. V was clipped by 5 bases and J by 5 bases; unmatched bases: 5. From germline, CDR1 is SEHNR and CDR2 FQNEAQ (reference sequence). This CDR3 is 14 amino acids long.

This rearrangement joins TRBV9 to TRBJ2-1; D might be TRBD1 (6 bases). Trimming took off 3 bases at V and 1 base at J, with 11 bases between the two ends. The CDR3 spans 15 residues. Germline CDR1 is SGDLS and CDR2 is YYNGEE. CDR3 in DNA: TGTGCCAGCAGCGGAGAAGGGGGTTCCTACAATGAGCAGTTCTTC. The encoded protein is CASSGEGGSYNEQFF.

The J gene is TRBJ2-3, the V gene TRBV5-4; 8 bases map to TRBD2. The CDR3 has 16 amino acids. Germline V gene sequence: CDR1 SGHNT, CDR2 YYREEE (reference sequence). With V trimmed by 3 bases and J by 2 bases, 8 bases remained unmatched. The DNA for the CDR3 is TGTGCCAGCAGCTCCCCGACTAGCGTTATCACAGATACGCAGTATTTT. This translates into CASSSPTSVITDTQYF. Variable domain in full (rest from reference TRBV5-4 and TRBJ2-3): ETGVTQSPTHLIKTRGQQVTLRCSSQSGHNTVSWYQQALGQGPQFIFQYYREEENGRGNFPPRFSGLQFPNYSSELNVNALELDDSALYLCASSSPTSVITDTQYFGPGTRLTVL.